This is a list of T cell receptor beta chains from one sample in a study of OX40 agonist ivuxolimab in advanced cancers. The repertoire was sequenced with immunoSEQ multiplex PCR; TCRdb's copy has only in-frame clones and lacks some. The table lists around 63,000 clones, around 90% of them singletons. The sample here was CD4+ or CD8+ T cells sorted from blood, taken in a trial of the OX40 agonist ivuxolimab. The receptors derive from an adult with an advanced solid tumor such as melanoma, head and neck, liver or kidney cancer. CDR3s include the opening cysteine and the closing phenylalanine or tryptophan. Size is omitted from some rows. Given values are once, few, many or a class for expanded clones.

size,V,J,CDR3
NA,TRBV6-4,TRBJ1-1,CASHTHEGPEAFF
NA,TRBV5-4,TRBJ2-7,CASSFGTSEDEQYF
NA,TRBV19,TRBJ2-7,CASTPGLFSYEQYF
NA,TRBV11-2,TRBJ2-7,CASSPSGTGAYEQYF
NA,TRBV11-2,TRBJ2-7,CASSPRDTSIYEQYF
NA,TRBV4-3,TRBJ2-3,CASSQVPQRLGTDTQYF
once,TRBV7-3,TRBJ2-1,CASSPTLSAGEQFF
NA,TRBV6-1,TRBJ2-3,CAARDRGTDTQYF
NA,TRBV11-2,TRBJ2-7,CASSLALAGTHEQYF
NA,TRBV2,TRBJ2-3,CASSEAWTSESTDTQYF
NA,TRBV5-8,TRBJ2-5,CASSLPSETQYF
NA,TRBV7-7,TRBJ2-1,CASSRTSGTGNEQFF
NA,TRBV21-1,TRBJ2-1,CASSTVRGGNEQFF
NA,TRBV29-1,TRBJ2-1,CSVEVGNEQFF
NA,TRBV29-1,TRBJ2-7,CSVAGGGPEVYEQYF
NA,TRBV7-9,TRBJ2-7,CASSLEATYEQYF
NA,TRBV19,TRBJ2-7,CASSTDWSSSYEQYF
NA,TRBV25-1,TRBJ2-4,CASSEGLAVAKNIQYF
NA,TRBV28,TRBJ2-7,CASSFLLTGGTYEQYF